This TCR beta chain was captured by sequencing in a study of shared clonotypes between healthy human individuals. In germline, CDR1 is MGHRA, CDR2 YSYEKL. CDR3 size: 16 residues. The V gene lost 1 base and the J gene lost 4 bases, with 11 bases spanning the gap. A deep-level run was used for the assay. For each subset, genomic DNA was distributed in equal portions over several immunoSEQ plates. Libraries were prepared by immunoSEQ multiplex PCR; TCRdb keeps only in-frame clonotypes and omits some of them. The sample shows roughly 490,000 clones, around 80% of them seen only once. Genomic DNA for unsorted samples was obtained from approximately 100 million PBMCs.

The rearrangement links TRBV4-1 to TRBJ2-6; D is possibly TRBD1 or TRBD2 (5 bases each). Material for sequencing was PBMCs. This TCR came from a woman aged 35 to 49 in good health. Some clones in this sample may be carry-over from other donors' samples. The CDR3 region is CASSQGDGSGANVLTF. CDR3 nucleotides: TGCGCCAGCAGCCAAGGGGACGGTTCCGGGGCCAACGTCCTGACTTTC.